These 10 T cell receptor beta chains were sequenced from one sample in a study of blood T cell repertoires in COVID-19. Data came from immunoSEQ multiplex PCR; TCRdb stores just in-frame clones and leaves some out. This sample has under 300,000 clones, with around four fifths found just once. Sequenced sample: peripheral blood. The origin of the receptors is a woman in her thirties or forties with active or convalescent COVID-19.

This chain joins TRBV27 and TRBJ2-1; 11 bases map to TRBD2. The CDR3 is 16 amino acids. Trimming cost V 4 bases and J 5 bases; bases outside gene matches: 7. CDR1 and CDR2 from the germline V gene are MNHEY and SMNVEV (reference sequence). The CDR3 region is CASSSILAGVDNEQFF. DNA of the CDR3: TGTGCCAGCAGTTCTATACTAGCGGGGGTCGACAATGAGCAGTTCTTC.

The chain links TRBV7-6 to TRBJ1-2; 9 positions agree with TRBD1. The V gene end was trimmed by 4 bases and the J gene end by 4 bases; junction bases not matched to a gene: 10. This CDR3 spans 16 amino acids. CDR1 and CDR2 from the germline V gene are SGHVS and FNYEAQ. CDR3 sequence: CASSSGQGGSFYGYTF. In nucleotides, the CDR3 is TGTGCCAGCAGCTCGGGACAGGGTGGATCTTTCTATGGCTACACCTTC.

The V and J genes are TRBV18 and TRBJ1-4, with 8 nucleotides matching TRBD1. CDR1 is KGHSH, CDR2 LQKENI, per germline. V dropped 6 bases and J dropped 7; count of bases not matched to a gene: 10. This CDR3 comprises 15 residues. The CDR3 region has the DNA TGTGCCAGCTCCCCCGATATGGGACAGGTTGAAAAACTGTTTTTT. It translates to CASSPDMGQVEKLFF.

CDR3 in amino acids: CASSYSIGHNEKLFF. In DNA form, the CDR3 reads TGTGCCAGCAGTTACTCGATCGGTCATAATGAAAAACTGTTTTTT. The chain has TRBV6-5 and TRBJ1-4; D unclear. The CDR3 sequence is 15 residues long. Germline V gene sequence: CDR1 MNHEY, CDR2 SVGAGI. Trimming removed 0 bases at V and 4 bases at J, with 9 bases between.

This clone was found many times. Here the CDR3 reads CASSLTLPGDGYTF. DNA of the CDR3: TGTGCCAGCAGCTTAACACTGCCAGGGGATGGCTACACCTTC. V gene TRBV7-9 combines with J gene TRBJ1-2; tentatively, D is TRBD1 (6 bases). This CDR3 comprises 14 residues. Germline lookup yields CDR1 SEHNR and CDR2 FQNEAQ (reference sequence). Trimming stripped 2 bases from V and 6 bases from J, with 13 bases between.

This rearrangement joins TRBV5-4 to TRBJ2-7; TRBD2 might be the D (6 bases). The germline V gene has CDR1 SGHNT and CDR2 YYREEE (reference sequence). V was pared by 4 bases and J by 4 bases, with 9 bases between. There are 12 residues in the CDR3. The CDR3 here is CASSPSGYEQYF. CDR3 in DNA: TGTGCCAGCAGCCCAAGCGGGTACGAGCAGTACTTC.

The chain couples TRBV7-2 to TRBJ1-5; 7 bases are a match to TRBD1. This CDR3 is 14 amino acids long. J gave up 9 bases and V 7 bases, and 12 bases lay outside the gene matches. Germline values: CDR1 SGHTA, CDR2 FQGNSA. This chain's CDR3 is CASTGGDRLTPQHF. DNA for the CDR3: TGTGCCAGCACCGGGGGGGACAGACTAACGCCCCAGCATTTT.

The rearrangement joins TRBV5-1 to TRBJ2-7, with D possibly TRBD1 on 6 matching bases. Germline assignment: CDR1 SGHRS and CDR2 YFSETQ. The CDR3 consists of 12 residues. Between the trimmed V and J ends, which lost 7 bases and 1 base, there was a span of 9 bases. The CDR3 here is CASRQESYEQYF. The CDR3 DNA is TGCGCCAGCCGACAGGAGTCCTACGAGCAGTACTTC.

This clone showed up just a few times. The chain uses TRBV19 and TRBJ2-1, with 12 positions matching TRBD2. The junction had 12 bases not matched to a gene; V was cut back by 5 bases and J by 4 bases. CDR1 is LNHDA, CDR2 SQIVND, per germline (reference sequence). CDR3 length: 18 amino acids. In nucleotides, the CDR3 is TGTGCCAGTAGTCCAAGATCTAGCGGGGGGGCCGGATACAATGAGCAGTTCTTC. This gives the protein CASSPRSSGGAGYNEQFF.

This clone was recorded a few times. V gene TRBV2 combines with J gene TRBJ2-1, with 7 positions matching TRBD1. The CDR3 loop spans 14 amino acids. Germline CDR1 SNHLY, CDR2 FYNNEI. The trim removed 9 bases at V and 6 bases at J, leaving 11 bases unmatched. CDR3 amino acids: CASNRDRRVNEQFF. In DNA, the CDR3 is TGTGCCAGTAACCGGGACAGACGGGTCAATGAGCAGTTCTTC.